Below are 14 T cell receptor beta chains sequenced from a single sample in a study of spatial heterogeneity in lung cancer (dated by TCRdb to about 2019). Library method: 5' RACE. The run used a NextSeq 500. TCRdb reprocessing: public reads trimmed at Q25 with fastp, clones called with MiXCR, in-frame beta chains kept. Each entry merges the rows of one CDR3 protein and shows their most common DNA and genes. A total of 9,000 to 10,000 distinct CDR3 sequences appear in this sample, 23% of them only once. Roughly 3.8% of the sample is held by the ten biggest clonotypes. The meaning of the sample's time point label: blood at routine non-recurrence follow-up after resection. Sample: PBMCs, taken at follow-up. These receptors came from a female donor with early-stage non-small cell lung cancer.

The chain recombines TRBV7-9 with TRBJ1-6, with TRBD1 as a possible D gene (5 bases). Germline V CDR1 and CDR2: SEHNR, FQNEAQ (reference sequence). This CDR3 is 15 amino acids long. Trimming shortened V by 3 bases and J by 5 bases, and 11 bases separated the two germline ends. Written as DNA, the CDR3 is TGTGCCAGCAGCTTTGGTCAGGGAAATAATTCACCCCTCCACTTT. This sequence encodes CASSFGQGNNSPLHF.

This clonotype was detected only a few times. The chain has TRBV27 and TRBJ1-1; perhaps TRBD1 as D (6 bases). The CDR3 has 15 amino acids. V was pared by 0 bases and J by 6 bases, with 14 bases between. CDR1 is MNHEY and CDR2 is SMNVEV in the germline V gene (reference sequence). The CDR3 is CASSLSTQGPAEAFF. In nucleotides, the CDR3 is TGTGCCAGCAGTTTATCGACCCAGGGGCCCGCTGAAGCTTTCTTT.

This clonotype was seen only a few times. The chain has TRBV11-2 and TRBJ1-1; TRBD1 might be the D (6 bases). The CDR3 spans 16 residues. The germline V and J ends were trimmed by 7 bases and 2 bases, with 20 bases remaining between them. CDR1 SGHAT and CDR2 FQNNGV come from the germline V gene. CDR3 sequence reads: CASNMGGSTRNTEAFF. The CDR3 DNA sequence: TGTGCCAGCAACATGGGGGGCTCCACCCGAAACACTGAAGCTTTCTTT.

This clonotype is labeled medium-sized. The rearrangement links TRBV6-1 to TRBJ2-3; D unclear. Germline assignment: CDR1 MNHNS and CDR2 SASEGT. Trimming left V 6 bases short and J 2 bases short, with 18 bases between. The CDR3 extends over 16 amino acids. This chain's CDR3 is CASRMNSAPLTDTQYF. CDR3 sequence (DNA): TGTGCCAGCAGGATGAACTCGGCCCCCCTCACAGATACGCAGTATTTT.

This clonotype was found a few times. The CDR3 DNA follows: TGTGCCAGCAGCTCATCCCGGGACAGCCTACAGTACTTC. This translates into CASSSSRDSLQYF. The chain carries TRBV11-2 and TRBJ2-7; 7 bases align to TRBD1. The CDR3 has 13 amino acids. The germline gives CDR1 SGHAT, CDR2 FQNNGV. V trimming: 4 bases; J trimming: 10 bases; junction bases outside the gene matches: 10.

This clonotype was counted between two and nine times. CDR3 sequence: CASSFILRGSTDTQYF. The CDR3 DNA sequence: TGTGCCAGCAGCTTCATCCTGAGGGGGAGCACAGATACGCAGTATTTT. The chain is built from TRBV11-2 and TRBJ2-3, with a weak D call TRBD1 (6 bases). The V and J ends lost 3 bases and 0 bases respectively, with 13 bases between them. This CDR3 region has 16 residues. Germline CDR1 SGHAT, CDR2 FQNNGV.

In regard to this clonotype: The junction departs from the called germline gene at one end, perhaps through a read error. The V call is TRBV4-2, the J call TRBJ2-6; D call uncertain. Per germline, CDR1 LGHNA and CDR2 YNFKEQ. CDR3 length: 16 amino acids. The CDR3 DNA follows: TGTGCCAGCACCCAAGACACCAACTCTGGGGCCAACGTCCTGACTTTC. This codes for CASTQDTNSGANVLTF.

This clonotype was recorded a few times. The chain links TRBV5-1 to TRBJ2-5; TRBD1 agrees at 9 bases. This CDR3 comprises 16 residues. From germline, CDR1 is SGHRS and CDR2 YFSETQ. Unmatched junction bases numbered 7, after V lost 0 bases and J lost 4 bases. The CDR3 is CASSLAAGQGRETQYF. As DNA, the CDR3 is TGCGCCAGCAGCTTGGCCGCGGGACAGGGACGAGAGACCCAGTACTTC.

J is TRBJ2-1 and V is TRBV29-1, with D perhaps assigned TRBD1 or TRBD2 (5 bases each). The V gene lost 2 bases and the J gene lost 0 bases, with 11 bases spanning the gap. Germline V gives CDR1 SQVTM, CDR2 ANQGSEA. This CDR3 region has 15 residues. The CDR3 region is CSVEPGPSSYNEQFF. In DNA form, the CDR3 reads TGCAGCGTTGAACCGGGACCCAGCTCCTACAATGAGCAGTTCTTC.

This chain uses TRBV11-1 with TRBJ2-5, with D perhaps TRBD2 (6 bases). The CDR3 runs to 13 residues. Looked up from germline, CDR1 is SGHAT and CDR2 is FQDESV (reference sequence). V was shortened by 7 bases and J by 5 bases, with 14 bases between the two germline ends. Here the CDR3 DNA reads TGTGCCAGCACCCTCGGAGGGTATGAGACCCAGTACTTC. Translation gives CASTLGGYETQYF.

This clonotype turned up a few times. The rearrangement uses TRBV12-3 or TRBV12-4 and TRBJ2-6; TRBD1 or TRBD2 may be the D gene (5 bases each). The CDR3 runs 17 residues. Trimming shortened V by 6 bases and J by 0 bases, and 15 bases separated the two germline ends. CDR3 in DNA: TGTGCCAGCAGGGACGGGGCCGAGAGCTCTGGGGCCAACGTCCTGACTTTC. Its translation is CASRDGAESSGANVLTF.

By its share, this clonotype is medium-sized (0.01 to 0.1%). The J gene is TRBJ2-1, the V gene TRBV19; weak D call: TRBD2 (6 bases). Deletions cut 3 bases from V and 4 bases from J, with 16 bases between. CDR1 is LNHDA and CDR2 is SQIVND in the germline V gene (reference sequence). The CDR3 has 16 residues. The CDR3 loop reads CASSILGSAGYNEQFF. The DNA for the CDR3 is TGTGCCAGTAGTATTCTCGGGAGTGCGGGATACAATGAGCAGTTCTTC.

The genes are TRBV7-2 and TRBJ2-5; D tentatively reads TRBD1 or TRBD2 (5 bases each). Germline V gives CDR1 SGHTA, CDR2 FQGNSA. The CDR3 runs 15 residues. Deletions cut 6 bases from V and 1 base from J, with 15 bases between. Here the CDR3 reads CASSLTKGPQETQYF. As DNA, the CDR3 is TGTGCCAGCAGTCTTACGAAGGGACCCCAAGAGACCCAGTACTTC.

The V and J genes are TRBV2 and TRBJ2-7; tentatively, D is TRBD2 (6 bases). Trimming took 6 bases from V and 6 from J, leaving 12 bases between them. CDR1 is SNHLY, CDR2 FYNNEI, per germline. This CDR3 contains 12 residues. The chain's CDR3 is CASRLSGGEQYF. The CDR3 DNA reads TGTGCCAGCAGACTATCCGGGGGCGAGCAGTACTTC.